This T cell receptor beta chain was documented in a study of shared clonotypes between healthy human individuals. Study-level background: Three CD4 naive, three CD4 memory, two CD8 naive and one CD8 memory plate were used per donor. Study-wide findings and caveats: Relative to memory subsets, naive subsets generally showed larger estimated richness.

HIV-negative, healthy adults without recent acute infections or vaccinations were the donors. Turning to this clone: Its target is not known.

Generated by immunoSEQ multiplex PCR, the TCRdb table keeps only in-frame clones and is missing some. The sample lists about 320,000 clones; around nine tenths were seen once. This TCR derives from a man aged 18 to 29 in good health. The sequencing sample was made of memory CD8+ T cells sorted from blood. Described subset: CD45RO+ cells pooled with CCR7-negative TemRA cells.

In DNA form, the CDR3 reads TGTGCCAGCAGCTTGGAACTGGAGGGACCGTACAATGAGCAGTTCTTC. This sequence encodes CASSLELEGPYNEQFF. The chain has TRBV5-6 and TRBJ2-1; possibly TRBD2 for D (6 bases). The CDR3 loop spans 16 amino acids. Germline CDR1 SGHDT, CDR2 YYEEEE. The germline V and J ends were trimmed by 0 bases and 4 bases, with 14 bases remaining between them. Combining the CDR3 with reference TRBV5-6 and TRBJ2-1 gives the whole variable domain DAGVTQSPTHLIKTRGQQVTLRCSPKSGHDTVSWYQQALGQGPQFIFQYYEEEERQRGNFPDRFSGHQFPNYSSELNVNALLLGDSALYLCASSLELEGPYNEQFFGPGTRLTVL.